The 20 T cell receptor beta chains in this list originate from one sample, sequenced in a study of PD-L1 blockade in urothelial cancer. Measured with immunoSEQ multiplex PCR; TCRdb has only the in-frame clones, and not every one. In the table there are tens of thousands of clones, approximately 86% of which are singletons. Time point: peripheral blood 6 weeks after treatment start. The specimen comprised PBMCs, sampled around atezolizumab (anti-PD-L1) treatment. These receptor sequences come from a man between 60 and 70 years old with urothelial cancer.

DNA of the CDR3: TGTGCCAGCAGCTTGGTTGGGGGACAGGGTCCTGGCTACACCTTC. Encoded protein: CASSLVGGQGPGYTF. The chain is built from TRBV5-4 and TRBJ1-2; TRBD1 matches 9 bases. Germline V CDR1 and CDR2: SGHNT, YYREEE (reference sequence). V lost 0 bases and J lost 7; bases outside the gene matches: 7. The CDR3 loop spans 15 amino acids.

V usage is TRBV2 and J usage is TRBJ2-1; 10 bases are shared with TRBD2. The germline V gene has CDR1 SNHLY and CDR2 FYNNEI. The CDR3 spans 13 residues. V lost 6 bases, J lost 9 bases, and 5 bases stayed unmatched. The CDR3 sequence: CASRLAGDLEQFF. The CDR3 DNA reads TGTGCCAGCAGGCTAGCGGGAGACCTTGAGCAGTTCTTC.

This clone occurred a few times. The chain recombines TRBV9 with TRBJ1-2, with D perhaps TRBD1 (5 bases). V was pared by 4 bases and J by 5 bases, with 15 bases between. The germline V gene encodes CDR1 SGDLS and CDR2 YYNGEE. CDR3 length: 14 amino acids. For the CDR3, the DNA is TGTGCCAGCAGCCAAAGTGGGGGGATGTATGGCTACACCTTC. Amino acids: CASSQSGGMYGYTF.

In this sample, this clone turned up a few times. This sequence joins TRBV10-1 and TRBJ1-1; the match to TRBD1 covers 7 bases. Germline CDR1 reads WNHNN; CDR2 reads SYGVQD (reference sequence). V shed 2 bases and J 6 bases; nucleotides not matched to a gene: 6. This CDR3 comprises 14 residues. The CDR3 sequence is CASSEGDSYAEAFF. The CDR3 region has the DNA TGCGCCAGCAGTGAGGGGGACAGTTACGCTGAAGCTTTCTTT.

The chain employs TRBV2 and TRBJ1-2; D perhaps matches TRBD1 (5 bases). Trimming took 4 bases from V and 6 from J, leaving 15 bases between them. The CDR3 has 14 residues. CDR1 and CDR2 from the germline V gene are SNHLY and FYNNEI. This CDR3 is CASSVDSAVDGYTF. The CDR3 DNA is TGTGCCAGCAGTGTCGACAGCGCGGTGGATGGCTACACCTTC.

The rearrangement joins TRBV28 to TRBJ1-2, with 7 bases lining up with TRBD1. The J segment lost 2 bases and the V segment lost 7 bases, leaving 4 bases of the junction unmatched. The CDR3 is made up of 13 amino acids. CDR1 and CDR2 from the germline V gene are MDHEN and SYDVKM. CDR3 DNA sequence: TGTGCCAGCACCATGGGACAGAACTATGGCTACACCTTC. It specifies CASTMGQNYGYTF.

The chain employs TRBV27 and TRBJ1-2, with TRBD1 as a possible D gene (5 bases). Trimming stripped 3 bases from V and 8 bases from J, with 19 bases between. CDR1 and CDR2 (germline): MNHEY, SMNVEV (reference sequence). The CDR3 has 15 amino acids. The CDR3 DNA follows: TGTGCCAGCAGTTTGGGGCAGGCCCTCGCGGGGGGCTACACCTTC. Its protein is CASSLGQALAGGYTF.

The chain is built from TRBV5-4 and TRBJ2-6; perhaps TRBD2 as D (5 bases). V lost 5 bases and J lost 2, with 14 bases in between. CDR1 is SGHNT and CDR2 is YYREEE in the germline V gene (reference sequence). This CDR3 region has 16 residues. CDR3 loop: CASRTGIPTGANVLTF. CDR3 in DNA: TGTGCCAGCAGGACGGGGATCCCAACTGGGGCCAACGTCCTGACTTTC.

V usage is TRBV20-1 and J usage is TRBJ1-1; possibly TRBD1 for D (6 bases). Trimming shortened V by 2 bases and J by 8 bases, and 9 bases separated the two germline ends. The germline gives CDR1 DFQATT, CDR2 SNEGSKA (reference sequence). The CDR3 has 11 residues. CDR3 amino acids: CSARMGQEAFF. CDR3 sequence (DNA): TGCAGTGCTAGAATGGGACAAGAAGCTTTCTTT.

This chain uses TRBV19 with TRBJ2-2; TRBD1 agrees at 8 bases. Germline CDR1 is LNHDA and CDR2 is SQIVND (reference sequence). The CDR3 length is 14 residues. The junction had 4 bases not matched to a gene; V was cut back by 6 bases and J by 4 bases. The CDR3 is CASRRQGLTGELFF. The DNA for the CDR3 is TGTGCCAGTAGAAGACAGGGGCTCACCGGGGAGCTGTTTTTT.

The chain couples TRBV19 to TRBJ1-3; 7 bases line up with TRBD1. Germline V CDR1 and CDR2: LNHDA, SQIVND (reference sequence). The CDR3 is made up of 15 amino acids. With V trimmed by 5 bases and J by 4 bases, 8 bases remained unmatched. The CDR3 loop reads CASSLQGSRGNTIYF. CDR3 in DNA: TGTGCCAGTAGTCTACAGGGGAGCAGAGGAAACACCATATATTTT.

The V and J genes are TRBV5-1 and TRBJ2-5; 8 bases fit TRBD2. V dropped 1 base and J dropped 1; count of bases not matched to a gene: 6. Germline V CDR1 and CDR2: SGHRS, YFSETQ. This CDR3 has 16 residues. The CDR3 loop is CASSLRASGRQETQYF. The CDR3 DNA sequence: TGCGCCAGCAGCTTGCGGGCTAGCGGGCGCCAAGAGACCCAGTACTTC.

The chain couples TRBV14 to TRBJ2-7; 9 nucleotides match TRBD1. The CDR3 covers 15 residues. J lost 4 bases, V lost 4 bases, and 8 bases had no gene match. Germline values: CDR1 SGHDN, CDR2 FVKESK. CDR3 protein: CASSLPGTGIYEQYF. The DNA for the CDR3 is TGTGCCAGCAGCCTGCCCGGGACAGGGATATACGAGCAGTACTTC.

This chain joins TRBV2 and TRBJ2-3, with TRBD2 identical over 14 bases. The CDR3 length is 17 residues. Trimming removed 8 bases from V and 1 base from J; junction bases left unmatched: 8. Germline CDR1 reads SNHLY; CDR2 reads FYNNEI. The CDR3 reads CASRSPGLAGGTDTQYF. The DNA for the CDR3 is TGTGCCAGCCGATCTCCGGGACTAGCGGGGGGCACAGATACGCAGTATTTT.

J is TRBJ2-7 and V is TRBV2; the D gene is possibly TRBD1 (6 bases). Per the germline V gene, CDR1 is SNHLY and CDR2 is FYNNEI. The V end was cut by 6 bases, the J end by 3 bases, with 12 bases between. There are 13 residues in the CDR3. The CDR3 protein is CASRVTGSYEQYF. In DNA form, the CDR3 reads TGTGCCAGCAGGGTTACAGGGAGCTACGAGCAGTACTTC.

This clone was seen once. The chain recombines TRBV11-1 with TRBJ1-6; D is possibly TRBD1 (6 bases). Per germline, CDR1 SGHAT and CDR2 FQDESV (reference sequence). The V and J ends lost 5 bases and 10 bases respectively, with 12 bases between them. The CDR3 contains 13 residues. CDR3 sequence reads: CASSVPGGSPLHF. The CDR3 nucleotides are TGTGCCAGCAGCGTTCCGGGGGGCTCACCCCTCCACTTT.

CDR3 loop: CASSQGGQSPTGELFF. CDR3 sequence (DNA): TGCGCCAGCAGCCAAGGAGGTCAGTCTCCCACCGGGGAGCTGTTTTTT. The chain couples TRBV4-1 to TRBJ2-2; D call uncertain. V lost 1 base to trimming and J lost 4 bases, with 13 bases between them. From germline, CDR1 is MGHRA and CDR2 YSYEKL. This CDR3 has 16 amino acids.

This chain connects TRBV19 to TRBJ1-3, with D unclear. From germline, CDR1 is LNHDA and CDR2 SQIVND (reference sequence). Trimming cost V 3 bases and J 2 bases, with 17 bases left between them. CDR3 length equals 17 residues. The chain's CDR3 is CASSIGNVRNAGNTIYF. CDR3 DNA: TGTGCCAGTAGTATCGGTAATGTCCGCAATGCTGGAAACACCATATATTTT.

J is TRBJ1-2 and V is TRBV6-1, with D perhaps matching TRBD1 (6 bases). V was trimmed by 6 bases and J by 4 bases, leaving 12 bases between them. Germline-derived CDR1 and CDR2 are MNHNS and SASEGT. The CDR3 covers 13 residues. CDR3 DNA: TGTGCCAGCAGGACGACAGGTGGCTATGGCTACACCTTC. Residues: CASRTTGGYGYTF.

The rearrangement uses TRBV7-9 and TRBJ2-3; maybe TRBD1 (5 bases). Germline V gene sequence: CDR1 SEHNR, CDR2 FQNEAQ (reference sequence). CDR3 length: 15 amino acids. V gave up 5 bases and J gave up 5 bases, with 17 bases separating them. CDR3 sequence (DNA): TGTGCCAGCAGCCCAGAAGGGGCGGCCGTAGATACGCAGTATTTT. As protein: CASSPEGAAVDTQYF. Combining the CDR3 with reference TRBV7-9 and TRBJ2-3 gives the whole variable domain DTGVSQNPRHKITKRGQNVTFRCDPISEHNRLYWYRQTLGQGPEFLTYFQNEAQLEKSRLLSDRFSAERPKGSFSTLEIQRTEQGDSAMYLCASSPEGAAVDTQYFGPGTRLTVL.